These 24 T cell receptor beta chains share one sample of origin, sequenced in a study of shared clonotypes between healthy human individuals. Only in-frame clones appear in the TCRdb table, and some are missing; sequencing was by immunoSEQ multiplex PCR. The data show 900,000 to 1,200,000 clones, about 84% seen once. Sample: memory CD4+ T cells from PBMCs. Subset indicated: CD45RA-negative fraction. These receptors originate from a young man in good health. Some clones in this sample may be carry-over from other donors' samples.

There are a few counts of this clone. CDR3 DNA sequence: TGTGCCAGCTCCTACCTTAGCGTGAGCTCCTACGAGCAGTACTTC. Residues: CASSYLSVSSYEQYF. The chain couples TRBV18 to TRBJ2-7; a weak D match, TRBD2 (5 bases). CDR1 KGHSH and CDR2 LQKENI come from the germline V gene. The CDR3 consists of 15 residues. Trimming shortened V by 6 bases and J by 0 bases, and 15 bases separated the two germline ends. The full variable domain, with the rest looked up from reference TRBV18 and TRBJ2-7, is NAGVMQNPRHLVRRRGQEARLRCSPMKGHSHVYWYRQLPEEGLKFMVYLQKENIIDESGMPKERFSAEFPKEGPSILRIQQVVRGDSAAYFCASSYLSVSSYEQYFGPGTRLTVT.

In its sample, this clone was seen a few times. This chain connects TRBV7-2 to TRBJ2-1; 8 bases line up with TRBD1. Germline CDR1 and CDR2: SGHTA and FQGNSA. The CDR3 sequence is 15 residues long. After removal of 0 bases from V and 5 bases from J, the junction contained 3 bases not matched to a gene. CDR3 coding DNA: TGTGCCAGCAGCTTAGCATGGACAGGGAACAATGAGCAGTTCTTC. Protein: CASSLAWTGNNEQFF.

This clone came up a few times. The V and J genes are TRBV5-6 and TRBJ2-5; no reliable D call. Between the trimmed V and J ends, which lost 4 bases and 9 bases, there was a span of 10 bases. Looked up from germline, CDR1 is SGHDT and CDR2 is YYEEEE. CDR3 size: 11 residues. This chain's CDR3 is CASSREFAQYF. CDR3 nucleotide sequence: TGTGCCAGCAGCCGCGAATTCGCCCAGTACTTC.

This clone was detected once. The V and J genes are TRBV9 and TRBJ2-5; possible D gene TRBD2, 6 bases. Trimming took off 3 bases at V and 8 bases at J, with 14 bases between the two ends. Germline V gene data show CDR1 as SGDLS and CDR2 as YYNGEE. The CDR3 loop spans 13 amino acids. The CDR3 DNA reads as TGTGCCAGCAGCGCCCAAAACGGGGGAACCCAGTACTTC. This encodes CASSAQNGGTQYF.

This clone has ten or more counts. CDR3 residues: CASSSSQLAGGVGRELFF. The DNA of the CDR3 is TGTGCCAGCAGCTCCTCACAACTAGCGGGAGGGGTAGGCCGGGAGCTGTTTTTT. This rearrangement joins TRBV7-3 to TRBJ2-2, with 13 bases identical to TRBD2. V was pared by 4 bases and J by 9 bases, with 14 bases of the junction left unmatched. Germline CDR1 is SGHTA and CDR2 is FQGTGA. CDR3 length: 18 residues.

V usage is TRBV5-4 and J usage is TRBJ1-2; no definite D call. V dropped 0 bases and J dropped 9 bases, with 15 bases sitting between them. Germline lookup yields CDR1 SGHNT and CDR2 YYREEE (reference sequence). The CDR3 covers 14 residues. The CDR3 bases are TGTGCCAGCAGCTTGGAGGGAGTACATGATCGCTACACCTTC. Translating it yields CASSLEGVHDRYTF.

This clone was observed a single time. The CDR3 region is CASSRAPGQGAGNEQFF. Here the CDR3 DNA reads TGTGCCAGCAGCCGCGCGCCGGGACAGGGGGCGGGCAATGAGCAGTTCTTC. This chain joins TRBV27 and TRBJ2-1; 12 positions match TRBD1. Trimming at V came to 6 bases and at J to 6 bases, leaving 12 bases not matched to a gene. The CDR3 totals 17 residues. CDR1 and CDR2 from the germline V gene are MNHEY and SMNVEV (reference sequence).

The rearrangement joins TRBV7-8 to TRBJ2-5, with 8 bases lining up with TRBD2. This CDR3 contains 16 residues. Trimming at V came to 5 bases and at J to 5 bases, leaving 13 bases not matched to a gene. Germline V lookup: CDR1 SGHVS, CDR2 FQNEAQ. The CDR3 reads CASSQTGGEVRETQYF. CDR3 coding DNA: TGTGCCAGCAGCCAAACCGGGGGGGAGGTGCGGGAGACCCAGTACTTC.

The chain recombines TRBV5-1 with TRBJ1-2; D possibly corresponds to TRBD1 (5 bases). V shed 4 bases and J shed 8 bases, with 18 bases lying between them. This CDR3 region has 14 residues. Germline values: CDR1 SGHRS, CDR2 YFSETQ. In DNA form, the CDR3 reads TGCGCCAGCAGCGTGTCCGCAGGGTCCGACGGCTACACCTTC. Protein sequence: CASSVSAGSDGYTF. The full variable domain, in which reference TRBV5-1 and TRBJ1-2 provide the parts outside the CDR3, is KAGVTQTPRYLIKTRGQQVTLSCSPISGHRSVSWYQQTPGQGLQFLFEYFSETQRNKGNFPGRFSGRQFSNSRSEMNVSTLELGDSALYLCASSVSAGSDGYTFGSGTRLTVV.

The rearrangement links TRBV15 to TRBJ2-3, with D tentatively TRBD1 (6 bases). The CDR3 is 17 residues long. CDR1 and CDR2 from the germline V gene are LNHNV and YYDKDF (reference sequence). Trimming shortened V by 3 bases and J by 0 bases, and 16 bases separated the two germline ends. For the CDR3, the DNA is TGTGCCACCAGCAGGGAGAATTTAGGGGGAAGCACAGATACGCAGTATTTT. This sequence encodes CATSRENLGGSTDTQYF. The variable domain in full, with the rest retrieved from reference TRBV15 and TRBJ2-3, is DAMVIQNPRYQVTQFGKPVTLSCSQTLNHNVMYWYQQKSSQAPKLLFHYYDKDFNNEADTPDNFQSRRPNTSFCFLDIRSPGLGDTAMYLCATSRENLGGSTDTQYFGPGTRLTVL.

This chain joins TRBV5-1 and TRBJ2-3, with 10 bases identical to TRBD2. The CDR3 has 15 residues. The J segment lost 7 bases and the V segment lost 7 bases, leaving 12 bases of the junction unmatched. Germline V CDR1 and CDR2: SGHRS, YFSETQ. The CDR3 here is CASGAAPAGGNTQYF. The CDR3 DNA sequence: TGCGCCAGCGGCGCTGCCCCAGCGGGGGGGAATACGCAGTATTTT. Combining the CDR3 with reference TRBV5-1 and TRBJ2-3 gives the whole variable domain KAGVTQTPRYLIKTRGQQVTLSCSPISGHRSVSWYQQTPGQGLQFLFEYFSETQRNKGNFPGRFSGRQFSNSRSEMNVSTLELGDSALYLCASGAAPAGGNTQYFGPGTRLTVL.

This rearrangement joins TRBV5-4 to TRBJ2-3; no clear D gene. Trimming removed 1 base from V and 4 bases from J, with 4 bases in between. The length of the CDR3 is 12 residues. Germline V gives CDR1 SGHNT, CDR2 YYREEE (reference sequence). The CDR3 region has the DNA TGTGCCAGCAGCTTGTTTGCAGATACGCAGTATTTT. As protein: CASSLFADTQYF.

This clone was recorded many times. The chain employs TRBV18 and TRBJ2-1, with D unclear. The CDR3 consists of 16 residues. The germline V gene encodes CDR1 KGHSH and CDR2 LQKENI. V gave up 3 bases and J gave up 0 bases, with 12 bases separating them. As DNA, the CDR3 is TGTGCCAGCTCACCTCCCCGGGTGGACTCCTACAATGAGCAGTTCTTC. It encodes CASSPPRVDSYNEQFF.

This clone was observed a handful of times. The rearrangement links TRBV30 to TRBJ2-1; 7 nucleotides line up with TRBD2. Germline loops: CDR1 GTSNPN, CDR2 SVGIG (reference sequence). There are 15 residues in the CDR3. The trim removed 2 bases at V and 8 bases at J, leaving 12 bases unmatched. This chain's CDR3 is CAWSPGSGPADEQFF. The DNA of the CDR3 is TGTGCCTGGAGTCCGGGTAGCGGGCCTGCGGATGAGCAGTTCTTC.

The rearrangement joins TRBV4-1 to TRBJ1-1; tentative D call: TRBD1 (6 bases). This CDR3 has 15 amino acids. V was clipped by 2 bases and J by 0 bases, with 10 bases between them. Germline-derived CDR1 and CDR2 are MGHRA and YSYEKL. Here the CDR3 DNA reads TGCGCCAGCAGCCAACAAGACAGGTTGAACACTGAAGCTTTCTTT. Its protein is CASSQQDRLNTEAFF.

This chain uses TRBV2 with TRBJ1-1, with D maybe TRBD1 (6 bases). With 6 bases removed from V and 4 bases from J, the gap between germline ends came to 15 bases. CDR1 is SNHLY and CDR2 is FYNNEI in the germline V gene. CDR3 length: 14 residues. The CDR3 coding sequence is TGTGCCAGCAGAAGGACAGACTGGGGCACTGAAGCTTTCTTT. This gives the protein CASRRTDWGTEAFF.

As to this clone: This may arise from a read error, as a much more abundant clone is one base away. The rearrangement joins TRBV7-2 to TRBJ2-7; no clear D. This CDR3 is 11 amino acids long. V lost 2 bases, J lost 5 bases, and 4 bases lay in between. Looked up from germline, CDR1 is SGHTA and CDR2 is FQGNSA. The CDR3 nucleotides are TGTGCCAGCAGCTTATTCAACGAGCAGTACTTC. Translation gives CASSLFNEQYF.

In regard to this clone: A read error may explain this, as a much larger clone is one base away. This chain uses TRBV30 with TRBJ1-2; perhaps TRBD1 as D (5 bases). This CDR3 contains 15 residues. Germline assignment: CDR1 GTSNPN and CDR2 SVGIG (reference sequence). The V end was cut by 3 bases, the J end by 1 base, with 15 bases between. CDR3 region: CAWSHGGAVNYGYTF. CDR3 bases: TGTGCCTGGAGCCACGGAGGGGCTGTTAACTATGGCTACACCTTC.

To note about this clone: Other DNA sequences in the sample encode the same CDR3. The chain has TRBV18 and TRBJ2-7, with 9 positions matching TRBD1. Germline V gene lookup returns CDR1 KGHSH and CDR2 LQKENI. V lost 3 bases to trimming and J lost 3 bases; unmatched junction nucleotides: 3. This CDR3 contains 14 residues. The CDR3 DNA follows: TGTGCCAGCTCACCGGGACAGGGATACTACGAGCAGTACTTC. This translates into CASSPGQGYYEQYF.

There are a few counts of this clone. The rearrangement links TRBV10-1 to TRBJ2-1, with 14 bases lining up with TRBD2. V shed 0 bases, J shed 10 bases, and the junction held 17 bases outside the gene matches. The germline gives CDR1 WNHNN, CDR2 SYGVQD (reference sequence). CDR3 length: 20 residues. CDR3 sequence (DNA): TGCGCCAGCAGTGAGTCATCCGGGACTAGCGGGAGTTCTAGGGTTGGCGAGCAGTTCTTC. The encoded protein is CASSESSGTSGSSRVGEQFF.

This clone has a single count. The chain recombines TRBV15 with TRBJ1-2, with D perhaps matching TRBD1 (5 bases). In germline, CDR1 is LNHNV, CDR2 YYDKDF (reference sequence). This CDR3 comprises 15 residues. Trimming shortened V by 1 base and J by 4 bases, and 13 bases separated the two germline ends. CDR3 bases: TGTGCCACCAGCAGAGGGGGGATTGGGGTCTATGGCTACACCTTC. Amino acid sequence: CATSRGGIGVYGYTF.

CDR3 residues: CASSLNRGQGSGYTF. For the CDR3, the DNA is TGTGCCAGCTCACTTAACCGGGGACAGGGGAGTGGCTACACCTTC. The rearrangement joins TRBV18 to TRBJ1-2; the match to TRBD1 covers 10 bases. This CDR3 has 15 amino acids. V lost 4 bases, J lost 7 bases, and 9 bases stayed unmatched. CDR1 is KGHSH, CDR2 LQKENI, per germline.

This clone has only a few counts. The chain couples TRBV5-4 to TRBJ2-1; maybe TRBD2 (6 bases). Trimming cost V 7 bases and J 4 bases, with 12 bases left between them. The CDR3 spans 13 residues. CDR1 is SGHNT and CDR2 is YYREEE in the germline V gene (reference sequence). CDR3 sequence (DNA): TGTGCCAGCGGGACTCCCGATTACAATGAGCAGTTCTTC. Protein sequence: CASGTPDYNEQFF.

This clone was observed a single time. CDR3 loop: CAIRASGTDTQYF. The CDR3 region has the DNA TGTGCCATCCGGGCTAGCGGCACAGATACGCAGTATTTT. The genes are TRBV10-3 and TRBJ2-3, with D possibly being TRBD2 (6 bases). V was cut by 8 bases and J by 1 base, with 10 bases left in between. The CDR3 spans 13 residues. Per germline, CDR1 ENHRY and CDR2 SYGVKD.